One TCR beta chain is described in this entry. Its antigen is undetermined. The data are from a study of shared clonotypes between healthy human individuals. Regarding the study as a whole: Roughly 5% of naive CD4 clonotypes were common to four donors.

The material for each subset, its genomic DNA, was split evenly across several immunoSEQ plates. TCRdb's copy holds only in-frame clones and misses some; the assay was immunoSEQ multiplex PCR. The sample carries about 2.4 million clones, roughly 93% recorded once. Healthy HIV-negative adults without recent acute infections or vaccinations served as donors. The ends were cut back, 0 bases at V and 0 bases at J, with 8 bases in the middle. The CDR3 runs to 16 residues. Per the germline V gene, CDR1 is KGHSH and CDR2 is LQKENI. V usage is TRBV18 and J usage is TRBJ1-4, with D hard to call. Sequencing was done on a sample of naive CD4+ T cells from PBMCs. Subset of the sample: CD45RA+ positively selected. The TCR sequence derives from a man aged 18 to 35 in good health. Some clones in this sample may be carry-over from other donors' samples. The CDR3 DNA is TGTGCCAGCTCACCACCGAGCGCTACAACTAATGAAAAACTGTTTTTT. Translation: CASSPPSATTNEKLFF.